These 10 T cell receptor beta chains were all obtained from the same sample, sequenced in a study of blood T cell repertoires in COVID-19. The table came from immunoSEQ multiplex PCR; TCRdb's copy has only in-frame clones and leaves some out. The sample shows a few hundred thousand clones, approximately 86% of them seen only once. Sequencing used peripheral blood. Receptor source: a woman in her sixties or seventies with COVID-19, enrolled during active disease.

The V gene is TRBV29-1, the J gene TRBJ1-5; D gene ambiguous. The V end was cut by 2 bases, the J end by 5 bases, with 13 bases between. Germline-derived CDR1 and CDR2 are SQVTM and ANQGSEA. The CDR3 sequence is 14 residues long. The CDR3 spells CSVEFGTEDQPQHF. DNA of the CDR3: TGCAGCGTTGAATTCGGTACCGAGGATCAGCCCCAGCATTTT.

The V and J genes are TRBV19 and TRBJ1-1; 7 positions match TRBD1. Germline CDR1 LNHDA, CDR2 SQIVND (reference sequence). The V and J ends lost 1 base and 7 bases, in that order; junction bases with no gene match: 9. The CDR3 length is 15 residues. The CDR3 DNA sequence: TGTGCCAGTAGTATAGTCGGGATGGGACAGCGTGAAGCTTTCTTT. Protein: CASSIVGMGQREAFF.

The chain uses TRBV7-9 and TRBJ1-1; D uncertain. The germline V and J ends were trimmed by 5 bases and 7 bases, with 14 bases remaining between them. Germline CDR1 reads SEHNR; CDR2 reads FQNEAQ (reference sequence). This CDR3 has 13 residues. The CDR3 loop is CASSPAGFGEAFF. The DNA for the CDR3 is TGTGCCAGCAGCCCGGCGGGGTTCGGTGAAGCTTTCTTT.

The rearrangement links TRBV3-1 (or the pseudogene TRBV3-2) to TRBJ2-7; maybe TRBD2 (5 bases). The length of the CDR3 is 15 residues. CDR1 LGHDT and CDR2 YNNKEL come from the germline V gene (reference sequence). The V and J ends lost 4 bases and 6 bases respectively, with 19 bases between them. The CDR3 nucleotides read TGTGCCAGCAGCCGGCACAACCCGCGAGGGTCCGAGCAGTACTTC. Translated, it gives CASSRHNPRGSEQYF.

The chain uses TRBV30 and TRBJ2-7; 7 positions agree with TRBD1. Germline V lookup: CDR1 GTSNPN, CDR2 SVGIG (reference sequence). The CDR3 loop spans 14 amino acids. Losses at the gene ends were 0 bases for V and 4 bases for J; bases not matched to a gene: 6. Written as DNA, the CDR3 is TGTGCCTGGAGTGTAGGGGGCCGCGGTTACGAGCAGTACTTC. Its translation: CAWSVGGRGYEQYF.

This rearrangement joins TRBV5-1 to TRBJ1-6; 8 nucleotides match TRBD1. Trimming at V came to 1 base and at J to 5 bases, leaving 5 bases not matched to a gene. The CDR3 covers 16 residues. Germline V lookup: CDR1 SGHRS, CDR2 YFSETQ. The CDR3 DNA follows: TGCGCCAGCAGCTTGAGGCAGGGGGCAGATAATTCACCCCTCCACTTT. Translating it yields CASSLRQGADNSPLHF.

This clone was picked up a small number of times. The J gene is TRBJ1-4, the V gene TRBV28, with D unresolved. The V end was cut by 6 bases, the J end by 4 bases, with 12 bases between. The V gene's germline CDR1 is MDHEN and CDR2 SYDVKM. This CDR3 region has 14 residues. The CDR3 region is CASRSSRYNEKLFF. The CDR3 DNA reads TGTGCCAGCAGATCAAGTCGGTATAATGAAAAACTGTTTTTT.

Only one count was recorded for this clone. V and J are TRBV7-3 and TRBJ2-3; TRBD1 agrees at 10 bases. Germline trimming cut 4 bases from V and 4 bases from J; bases unmatched to any gene: 5. Per the germline V gene, CDR1 is SGHTA and CDR2 is FQGTGA. The CDR3 consists of 15 residues. CDR3 sequence reads: CASSSDRGLADTQYF. In nucleotides, the CDR3 is TGTGCCAGCAGCTCAGACAGGGGGCTCGCAGATACGCAGTATTTT.

This clone was detected many times. This chain joins TRBV2 and TRBJ1-2, with 8 nucleotides matching TRBD1. The J segment lost 8 bases and the V segment lost 6 bases, leaving 14 bases of the junction unmatched. The CDR3 is 15 residues long. The germline V gene encodes CDR1 SNHLY and CDR2 FYNNEI. In DNA, the CDR3 is TGTGCCAGCAGCCCCTGGGGGCAGGGGGCGTTCGGCTACACCTTC. Amino acids: CASSPWGQGAFGYTF.

The chain is built from TRBV5-1 and TRBJ2-2; D is possibly TRBD2 (5 bases). From germline, CDR1 is SGHRS and CDR2 YFSETQ. Trimming removed 0 bases from V and 7 bases from J, with 10 bases in between. This CDR3 region has 14 residues. CDR3: CASSLEGGSGELFF. CDR3 in DNA: TGCGCCAGCAGCTTGGAAGGTGGGAGCGGGGAGCTGTTTTTT. The full variable domain, rest sourced from reference TRBV5-1 and TRBJ2-2, is KAGVTQTPRYLIKTRGQQVTLSCSPISGHRSVSWYQQTPGQGLQFLFEYFSETQRNKGNFPGRFSGRQFSNSRSEMNVSTLELGDSALYLCASSLEGGSGELFFGEGSRLTVL.